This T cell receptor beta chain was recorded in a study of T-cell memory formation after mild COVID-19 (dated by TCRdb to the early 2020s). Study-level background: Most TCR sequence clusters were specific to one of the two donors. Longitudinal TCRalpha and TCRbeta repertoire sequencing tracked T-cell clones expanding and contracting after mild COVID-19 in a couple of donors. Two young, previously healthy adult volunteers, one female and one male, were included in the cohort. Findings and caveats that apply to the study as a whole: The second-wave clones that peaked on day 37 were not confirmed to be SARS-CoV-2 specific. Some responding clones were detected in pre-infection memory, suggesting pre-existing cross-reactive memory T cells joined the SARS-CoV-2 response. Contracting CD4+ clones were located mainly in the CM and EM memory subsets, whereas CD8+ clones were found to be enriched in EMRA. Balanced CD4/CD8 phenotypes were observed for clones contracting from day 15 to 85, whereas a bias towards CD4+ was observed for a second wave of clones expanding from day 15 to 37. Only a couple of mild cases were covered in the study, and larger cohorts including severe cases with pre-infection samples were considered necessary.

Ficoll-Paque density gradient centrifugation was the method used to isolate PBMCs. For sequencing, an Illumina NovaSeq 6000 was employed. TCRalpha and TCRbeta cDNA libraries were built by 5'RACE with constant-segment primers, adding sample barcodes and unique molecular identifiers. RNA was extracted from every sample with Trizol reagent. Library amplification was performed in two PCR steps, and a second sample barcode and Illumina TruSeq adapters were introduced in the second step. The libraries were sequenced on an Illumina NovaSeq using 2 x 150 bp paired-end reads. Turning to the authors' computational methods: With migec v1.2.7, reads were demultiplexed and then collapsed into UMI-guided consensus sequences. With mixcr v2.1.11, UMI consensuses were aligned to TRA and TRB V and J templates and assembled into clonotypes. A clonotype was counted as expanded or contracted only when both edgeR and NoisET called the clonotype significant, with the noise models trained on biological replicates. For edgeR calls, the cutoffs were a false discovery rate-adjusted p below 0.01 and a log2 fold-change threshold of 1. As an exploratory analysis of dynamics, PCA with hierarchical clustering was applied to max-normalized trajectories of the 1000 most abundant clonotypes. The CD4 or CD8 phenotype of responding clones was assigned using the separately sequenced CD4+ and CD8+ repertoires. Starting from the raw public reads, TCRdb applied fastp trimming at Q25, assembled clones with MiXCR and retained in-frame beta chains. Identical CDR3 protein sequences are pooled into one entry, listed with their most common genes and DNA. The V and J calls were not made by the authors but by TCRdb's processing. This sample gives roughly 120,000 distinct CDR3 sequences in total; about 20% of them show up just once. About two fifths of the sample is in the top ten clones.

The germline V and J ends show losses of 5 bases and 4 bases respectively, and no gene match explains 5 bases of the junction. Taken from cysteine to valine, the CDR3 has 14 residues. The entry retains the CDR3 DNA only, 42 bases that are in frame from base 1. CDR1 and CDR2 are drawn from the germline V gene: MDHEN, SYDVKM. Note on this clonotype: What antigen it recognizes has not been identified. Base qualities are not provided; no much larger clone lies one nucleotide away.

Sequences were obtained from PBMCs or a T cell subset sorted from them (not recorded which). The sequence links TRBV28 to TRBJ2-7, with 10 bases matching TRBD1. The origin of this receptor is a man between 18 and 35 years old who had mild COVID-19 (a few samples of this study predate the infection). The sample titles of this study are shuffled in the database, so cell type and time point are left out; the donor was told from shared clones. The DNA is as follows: TGTGCCAGCAGTGGGACAGGGGAATGGTACGAGCAGTACGTC. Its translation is CASSGTGEWYEQYV.